Following are 27 T cell receptor beta chains from one sample sequenced in a study of cytomegalovirus exposure and HLA in healthy donors. The primer mix had 60 Vbeta and 13 Jbeta primers. Some clones are missing from TCRdb's copy, which holds only in-frame ones; the method was immunoSEQ multiplex PCR. The sample consists of around 200,000 clones, approximately 70% of them appearing once. Sequencing used PBMCs. These receptors came from a man aged 35 to 55 in good health and CMV-seropositive.

A word on this clone: At one end, the junction sequence differs from germline, possibly due to a read error. The V and J genes are TRBV7-9 and TRBJ1-1; D is unresolved. CDR1 SEHNR and CDR2 FQNEAQ come from the germline V gene (reference sequence). This CDR3 has 14 residues. The CDR3 DNA sequence: TGTTCCAGCAGCTATTCCCCCAGTGTCACTGAAGCTTTCTTT. Encoded protein: CSSSYSPSVTEAFF.

The V call is TRBV6-1, the J call TRBJ2-7; the match to TRBD2 covers 7 bases. CDR1 is MNHNS and CDR2 is SASEGT in the germline V gene. J was trimmed by 7 bases and V by 0 bases; bases with no gene match: 9. The CDR3 loop spans 15 amino acids. The CDR3 DNA sequence: TGTGCCAGCAGTGAAGCACCAGCGGGACTTGGGGAGCAGTACTTC. Translation gives CASSEAPAGLGEQYF.

This chain links TRBV7-8 with TRBJ2-3; no definite D call. This CDR3 spans 16 amino acids. V was pared by 4 bases and J by 1 base, with 15 bases between. CDR1 and CDR2 (germline): SGHVS, FQNEAQ. Written as DNA, the CDR3 is TGTGCCAGCAGCTCCCCGGAGTGGTCTCGCACAGATACGCAGTATTTT. This gives the protein CASSSPEWSRTDTQYF.

This clone has just one count. The chain employs TRBV27 and TRBJ1-4; D may be TRBD1 (5 bases). Between the trimmed V and J ends, which lost 3 bases and 2 bases, there was a span of 13 bases. The CDR3 has 16 residues. CDR1 MNHEY and CDR2 SMNVEV come from the germline V gene (reference sequence). The CDR3 here is CASSFHMGRTNEKLFF. The CDR3 DNA follows: TGTGCCAGCAGTTTTCATATGGGGCGGACTAATGAAAAACTGTTTTTT.

The chain recombines TRBV27 with TRBJ2-6, with TRBD1 matching over 9 bases. The germline CDR1 and CDR2 sequences are MNHEY and SMNVEV (reference sequence). This CDR3 contains 19 residues. The V gene end was trimmed by 6 bases and the J gene end by 2 bases; junction bases not matched to a gene: 14. CDR3 DNA: TGTGCCAGCAGCATAGGGACAGGGATAACCCTCCCTGGGGCCAACGTCCTGACTTTC. This translates into CASSIGTGITLPGANVLTF. Complete variable domain (other parts from reference TRBV27 and TRBJ2-6): EAQVTQNPRYLITVTGKKLTVTCSQNMNHEYMSWYRQDPGLGLRQIYYSMNVEVTDKGDVPEGYKVSRKEKRNFPLILESPSPNQTSLYFCASSIGTGITLPGANVLTFGAGSRLTVL.

The CDR3 here is CASSLFRLAGTETQYF. The CDR3 DNA reads as TGTGCCAGCAGTTTATTCCGGCTAGCGGGCACAGAGACCCAGTACTTC. The rearrangement links TRBV27 to TRBJ2-5; 8 bases map to TRBD2. Germline assignment: CDR1 MNHEY and CDR2 SMNVEV (reference sequence). The V and J ends lost 1 base and 4 bases, in that order; junction bases with no gene match: 8. The CDR3 is made up of 16 amino acids.

V usage is TRBV9 and J usage is TRBJ2-2; 14 bases align to TRBD2. The V gene's germline CDR1 is SGDLS and CDR2 YYNGEE. The CDR3 consists of 18 residues. Trimming cost V 3 bases and J 0 bases; bases outside gene matches: 4. The CDR3: CASSAGLAGEANTGELFF. CDR3 DNA: TGTGCCAGCAGCGCGGGACTAGCGGGGGAGGCGAACACCGGGGAGCTGTTTTTT.

The rearrangement uses TRBV10-1 and TRBJ2-7, with TRBD2 matching 10 bases. Looked up from germline, CDR1 is WNHNN and CDR2 is SYGVQD (reference sequence). The V gene end was trimmed by 9 bases and the J gene end by 3 bases; junction bases not matched to a gene: 5. This CDR3 contains 13 residues. The CDR3 reads CASSGGLLYEQYF. CDR3 in DNA: TGCGCCAGTAGCGGGGGGCTCCTCTACGAGCAGTACTTC.

The chain carries TRBV15 and TRBJ1-3; no firm D call. The germline CDR1 and CDR2 sequences are LNHNV and YYDKDF (reference sequence). Trimming left V 0 bases short and J 2 bases short, with 11 bases between. This CDR3 region has 16 residues. The CDR3 region is CATSRESRGTGNTIYF. In DNA, the CDR3 is TGTGCCACCAGCAGAGAGAGTCGGGGAACTGGAAACACCATATATTTT.

This clone was seen more than once but under ten times. This rearrangement joins TRBV15 to TRBJ2-1; D may be TRBD1 (5 bases). Germline loops: CDR1 LNHNV, CDR2 YYDKDF (reference sequence). V dropped 0 bases and J dropped 2 bases, with 14 bases sitting between them. The CDR3 is 17 amino acids. The CDR3 reads CATSRDWRQGAYNEQFF. DNA for the CDR3: TGTGCCACCAGCAGAGATTGGCGCCAAGGGGCCTACAATGAGCAGTTCTTC. The full variable domain, its missing parts supplied by reference TRBV15 and TRBJ2-1, is DAMVIQNPRYQVTQFGKPVTLSCSQTLNHNVMYWYQQKSSQAPKLLFHYYDKDFNNEADTPDNFQSRRPNTSFCFLDIRSPGLGDTAMYLCATSRDWRQGAYNEQFFGPGTRLTVL.

J is TRBJ2-2 and V is TRBV7-2; D is unresolved. V lost 8 bases to trimming and J lost 7 bases, with 14 bases between them. This CDR3 has 13 amino acids. Germline CDR1 reads SGHTA; CDR2 reads FQGNSA. CDR3 region: CASSKQDYGELFF. The CDR3, as DNA: TGTGCCAGCTCCAAGCAAGATTACGGGGAGCTGTTTTTT.

V and J are TRBV28 and TRBJ1-3; the match to TRBD1 covers 9 bases. CDR3 length: 15 amino acids. Germline values: CDR1 MDHEN, CDR2 SYDVKM. The V and J ends lost 6 bases and 4 bases, in that order; junction bases with no gene match: 7. The CDR3 protein is CASSTDRGVGNTIYF. The DNA for the CDR3 is TGTGCCAGCAGCACTGACAGGGGGGTCGGAAACACCATATATTTT.

This clone was seen only a few times. The chain combines TRBV2 with TRBJ2-1; TRBD1 might be the D (5 bases). Trimming cost V 5 bases and J 7 bases, with 15 bases left between them. Germline V CDR1 and CDR2: SNHLY, FYNNEI. The CDR3 length is 14 residues. The CDR3 DNA is TGTGCCAGCAGTATTAGGACAAGTTCTAATGAGCAGTTCTTC. Translating gives CASSIRTSSNEQFF.

J is TRBJ1-6 and V is TRBV9; D perhaps matches TRBD1 (5 bases). Trimming removed 0 bases from V and 7 bases from J, with 11 bases in between. The CDR3 is made up of 15 amino acids. CDR1 and CDR2 from the germline V gene are SGDLS and YYNGEE. The CDR3 DNA sequence: TGTGCCAGCAGCGTAGCAGGGATGGGGAATTCACCCCTCCACTTT. Amino acid sequence: CASSVAGMGNSPLHF.

This clone was detected only once. Additional DNA sequences in this sample encode the identical CDR3. The gene calls are TRBV9 and TRBJ2-3, with 10 nucleotides matching TRBD2. The CDR3 extends over 17 amino acids. In germline, CDR1 is SGDLS, CDR2 YYNGEE. The trim removed 4 bases at V and 5 bases at J, leaving 13 bases unmatched. CDR3 DNA: TGTGCCAGCAGCTTCTCACTCGGGGTAGCGGGGGGAGATACGCAGTATTTT. This translates into CASSFSLGVAGGDTQYF.

The chain recombines TRBV7-9 with TRBJ2-2, with D uncertain. V dropped 1 base and J dropped 0 bases, with 9 bases sitting between them. The CDR3 sequence is 16 residues long. Germline CDR1 and CDR2: SEHNR and FQNEAQ (reference sequence). CDR3 region: CASSLGGMSNTGELFF. DNA for the CDR3: TGTGCCAGCAGCTTAGGCGGCATGTCGAACACCGGGGAGCTGTTTTTT.

V is TRBV6-5 and J is TRBJ1-2, with TRBD1 matching over 11 bases. CDR3 length: 15 residues. The J segment lost 8 bases and the V segment lost 5 bases, leaving 10 bases of the junction unmatched. Germline values: CDR1 MNHEY, CDR2 SVGAGI. CDR3 sequence: CASSRTGGPSEGYTF. The CDR3 coding sequence is TGTGCCAGCAGTCGGACAGGGGGCCCCTCAGAAGGCTACACCTTC.

The chain is built from TRBV10-1 and TRBJ2-4; 7 nucleotides match TRBD2. The length of the CDR3 is 16 residues. After removal of 7 bases from V and 1 base from J, the junction contained 10 bases not matched to a gene. Per germline, CDR1 WNHNN and CDR2 SYGVQD (reference sequence). CDR3: CASIGGSWTAKNIQYF. The CDR3 coding sequence is TGCGCCAGCATCGGGGGGTCGTGGACGGCCAAAAACATTCAGTACTTC.

The chain carries TRBV11-2 and TRBJ2-2, with 8 bases identical to TRBD2. This CDR3 is built from 15 residues. J gave up 1 base and V 10 bases, and 8 bases lay outside the gene matches. Looked up from germline, CDR1 is SGHAT and CDR2 is FQNNGV. The CDR3 spells CATPREGLNTGELFF. The DNA for the CDR3 is TGTGCCACTCCCCGGGAGGGTCTGAACACCGGGGAGCTGTTTTTT. Full variable domain (missing parts from reference TRBV11-2 and TRBJ2-2): EAGVAQSPRYKIIEKRQSVAFWCNPISGHATLYWYQQILGQGPKLLIQFQNNGVVDDSQLPKDRFSAERLKGVDSTLKIQPAKLEDSAVYLCATPREGLNTGELFFGEGSRLTVL.

This clone was observed a few times. This chain uses TRBV5-8 with TRBJ1-4; no clear D gene. This CDR3 spans 14 amino acids. Trimming shortened V by 1 base and J by 6 bases, and 10 bases separated the two germline ends. Per germline, CDR1 SGHTS and CDR2 YDEGEE. The CDR3 spells CASSLLREDEKLFF. In DNA form, the CDR3 reads TGTGCCAGCAGCTTGTTACGAGAAGATGAAAAACTGTTTTTT.

This clone occurred a few times. The rearrangement links TRBV7-9 to TRBJ1-6, with 7 bases aligning to TRBD1. Looked up from germline, CDR1 is SEHNR and CDR2 is FQNEAQ (reference sequence). The CDR3 consists of 15 residues. V was clipped by 5 bases and J by 2 bases; unmatched bases: 3. CDR3: CASSAGTAYNSPLHF. CDR3 DNA: TGTGCCAGCAGCGCCGGGACAGCCTATAATTCACCCCTCCACTTT. The whole variable domain, filled in from reference TRBV7-9 and TRBJ1-6, reads DTGVSQNPRHKITKRGQNVTFRCDPISEHNRLYWYRQTLGQGPEFLTYFQNEAQLEKSRLLSDRFSAERPKGSFSTLEIQRTEQGDSAMYLCASSAGTAYNSPLHFGNGTRLTVT.

CDR3 nucleotide sequence: TGCGCCAGCAGCTCCGTTGGGGGGGGTAATGGCAATGAGCAGTTCTTC. Protein product: CASSSVGGGNGNEQFF. The chain uses TRBV5-1 and TRBJ2-1; 7 positions agree with TRBD2. V lost 3 bases and J lost 6; bases outside the gene matches: 12. The CDR3 runs to 16 residues. The germline V gene has CDR1 SGHRS and CDR2 YFSETQ.

The V call is TRBV28, the J call TRBJ1-1; TRBD1 is a possible D gene (5 bases). This CDR3 has 15 residues. The germline gives CDR1 MDHEN, CDR2 SYDVKM. The V end lost 6 bases, the J end lost 4 bases, and 18 bases lay between the germline ends. In nucleotides, the CDR3 is TGTGCCAGCAGGGTAAGACAGCCAAGACCCACTGAAGCTTTCTTT. It specifies CASRVRQPRPTEAFF.

The chain links TRBV18 to TRBJ1-2; perhaps TRBD1 as D (5 bases). The CDR3 runs 13 residues. V was shortened by 6 bases and J by 6 bases, with 14 bases between the two germline ends. From germline, CDR1 is KGHSH and CDR2 LQKENI. The CDR3 nucleotides read TGTGCCAGCTCCCCCAGGGAGGAGGATGGCTACACCTTC. Encoded protein: CASSPREEDGYTF. Combining the CDR3 with reference TRBV18 and TRBJ1-2 gives the whole variable domain NAGVMQNPRHLVRRRGQEARLRCSPMKGHSHVYWYRQLPEEGLKFMVYLQKENIIDESGMPKERFSAEFPKEGPSILRIQQVVRGDSAAYFCASSPREEDGYTFGSGTRLTVV.

The chain uses TRBV15 and TRBJ2-7; TRBD1 agrees at 7 bases. The CDR3 sequence is 14 residues long. The V and J ends lost 5 bases and 3 bases, in that order; junction bases with no gene match: 7. The germline V gene has CDR1 LNHNV and CDR2 YYDKDF (reference sequence). The CDR3 region is CATSPRQGLYEQYF. In DNA, the CDR3 is TGTGCCACCAGCCCTCGACAGGGCCTCTACGAGCAGTACTTC.

This chain uses TRBV9 with TRBJ2-3, with TRBD2 identical over 9 bases. This CDR3 has 16 residues. CDR1 SGDLS and CDR2 YYNGEE come from the germline V gene. Unmatched junction bases numbered 9, after V lost 3 bases and J lost 4 bases. The CDR3 spells CASSGLGRGGSDTQYF. CDR3 coding DNA: TGTGCCAGCAGCGGCCTCGGGCGGGGGGGCTCAGATACGCAGTATTTT. The full variable domain, with the rest looked up from reference TRBV9 and TRBJ2-3, is DSGVTQTPKHLITATGQRVTLRCSPRSGDLSVYWYQQSLDQGLQFLIQYYNGEERAKGNILERFSAQQFPDLHSELNLSSLELGDSALYFCASSGLGRGGSDTQYFGPGTRLTVL.

On this clone: One end of the junction varies from germline; a read error may be responsible. The chain recombines TRBV7-9 with TRBJ1-6; D uncertain. There are 18 residues in the CDR3. Germline V gives CDR1 SEHNR, CDR2 FQNEAQ (reference sequence). The CDR3 loop is CSSSSPNSASSYNSPLHF. As DNA, the CDR3 is TGTTCCAGCAGCTCCCCCAACAGTGCGAGCTCCTATAATTCACCCCTCCACTTT.